The rows below give T cell receptor beta chains drawn from one sample of a study of blood T cell repertoires in COVID-19. Clones were read by immunoSEQ multiplex PCR, and TCRdb kept only the in-frame ones, dropping some. The sample contains some 170,000 clones, approximately 82% of which appear only once. The material sequenced was PBMCs or T cells enriched from blood (not recorded which). The receptor source for this set is a man aged 50-59 years who had recovered from COVID-19. The CDR3 runs from the conserved cysteine through the conserved F or W. A D gene is named only where the DNA matches it firmly. The size of a clone is reported for some rows only, either as once, few or many, or as a class for expanded clones.

J gene: TRBJ1-3; clone size: -; V gene: TRBV25-1; D gene: TRBD1; CDR3 protein: CASSQTGVGNTIYF; CDR3 DNA: TGTGCCAGCAGCCAGACAGGGGTCGGAAACACCATATATTTT
J gene: TRBJ2-6; clone size: -; V gene: TRBV6-5; D gene: -; CDR3 protein: CASRKEGSGANVLTF; CDR3 DNA: TGTGCCAGCAGGAAGGAGGGCTCTGGGGCCAACGTCCTGACTTTC
J gene: TRBJ1-5; clone size: -; V gene: TRBV4-1; D gene: TRBD1; CDR3 protein: CASSQGQGNQPQHF; CDR3 DNA: TGCGCCAGCAGCCAGGGACAGGGGAATCAGCCCCAGCATTTT
J gene: TRBJ1-1; clone size: once; V gene: TRBV3-1/TRBV3-2; D gene: -; CDR3 protein: CASSVGTEAFF; CDR3 DNA: TGTGCCAGCAGCGTCGGCACTGAAGCTTTCTTT
J gene: TRBJ1-1; clone size: -; V gene: TRBV3-1/TRBV3-2; D gene: TRBD1; CDR3 protein: CASSQTRGQEAFF; CDR3 DNA: TGTGCCAGCAGCCAAACCCGGGGACAGGAAGCTTTCTTT
J gene: TRBJ2-6; clone size: -; V gene: TRBV5-1; D gene: -; CDR3 protein: CASRNVPDSNSGANVLTF; CDR3 DNA: TGCGCCAGCAGGAATGTTCCGGACAGCAACTCTGGGGCCAACGTCCTGACTTTC
J gene: TRBJ2-3; clone size: -; V gene: TRBV14; D gene: -; CDR3 protein: CASSQAVIASTDTQYF; CDR3 DNA: TGTGCCAGCAGCCAAGCGGTCATAGCTAGCACAGATACGCAGTATTTT
J gene: TRBJ1-4; clone size: -; V gene: TRBV7-8; D gene: -; CDR3 protein: CASSFLEGEKLFF; CDR3 DNA: TGTGCCAGCAGCTTCCTAGAAGGTGAAAAACTGTTTTTT
J gene: TRBJ1-1; clone size: -; V gene: TRBV3-1/TRBV3-2; D gene: TRBD1; CDR3 protein: CASRDTGGTEAFF; CDR3 DNA: TGTGCCAGCAGAGATACAGGGGGCACTGAAGCTTTCTTT
J gene: TRBJ2-7; clone size: -; V gene: TRBV7-3; D gene: TRBD1; CDR3 protein: CASSPGTGSHEQYF; CDR3 DNA: TGTGCCAGCAGCCCAGGGACAGGGTCCCACGAGCAGTACTTC
J gene: TRBJ1-2; clone size: -; V gene: TRBV3-1/TRBV3-2; D gene: TRBD1; CDR3 protein: CASTGTGTGYGYTF; CDR3 DNA: TGTGCCAGCACCGGGACAGGCACGGGCTATGGCTACACCTTC
J gene: TRBJ1-4; clone size: -; V gene: TRBV6-5; D gene: TRBD1; CDR3 protein: CASSSDRGLGEKLFF; CDR3 DNA: TGTGCCAGCAGCTCCGACAGGGGGCTCGGTGAAAAACTGTTTTTT
J gene: TRBJ1-3; clone size: -; V gene: TRBV30; D gene: -; CDR3 protein: CAWRPGGISGNTIYF; CDR3 DNA: TGTGCCTGGAGGCCGGGGGGTATCTCTGGAAACACCATATATTTT
J gene: TRBJ2-7; clone size: -; V gene: TRBV5-6; D gene: TRBD1; CDR3 protein: CASSRRDRGAEQYF; CDR3 DNA: TGTGCCAGCAGCCGAAGGGACAGGGGGGCCGAGCAGTACTTC
J gene: TRBJ1-1; clone size: -; V gene: TRBV3-1/TRBV3-2; D gene: TRBD1; CDR3 protein: CASSPGTALEAFF; CDR3 DNA: TGTGCCAGCAGCCCCGGGACAGCCCTTGAAGCTTTCTTT
J gene: TRBJ1-2; clone size: -; V gene: TRBV28; D gene: -; CDR3 protein: CASSLTGYGYTF; CDR3 DNA: TGTGCCAGCAGTTTAACGGGTTATGGCTACACCTTC
J gene: TRBJ1-6; clone size: -; V gene: TRBV27; D gene: -; CDR3 protein: CASSYRGRSDSPLHF; CDR3 DNA: TGTGCCAGCAGTTATCGGGGGAGGTCAGATTCACCCCTCCACTTT
J gene: TRBJ1-2; clone size: -; V gene: TRBV5-4; D gene: -; CDR3 protein: CASSYDPGGYTF; CDR3 DNA: TGTGCCAGCAGCTACGACCCAGGGGGCTACACCTTC
J gene: TRBJ1-1; clone size: -; V gene: TRBV7-2; D gene: TRBD1; CDR3 protein: CASSLVWGQGAEAFF; CDR3 DNA: TGTGCCAGCAGCTTGGTTTGGGGACAGGGCGCTGAAGCTTTCTTT
J gene: TRBJ1-3; clone size: once; V gene: TRBV24-1; D gene: -; CDR3 protein: CATPGFDSGNTIYF; CDR3 DNA: TGTGCCACCCCAGGCTTCGACTCTGGAAACACCATATATTTT
J gene: TRBJ2-3; clone size: few; V gene: TRBV5-1; D gene: -; CDR3 protein: CASSLGTSTDTQYF; CDR3 DNA: TGCGCCAGCAGCTTGGGGACTAGCACAGATACGCAGTATTTT
J gene: TRBJ2-1; clone size: -; V gene: TRBV5-1; D gene: -; CDR3 protein: CASSLGATATRLYNEQFF; CDR3 DNA: TGCGCCAGCAGCTTGGGGGCTACAGCAACCCGGCTCTACAATGAGCAGTTCTTC
J gene: TRBJ2-5; clone size: -; V gene: TRBV29-1; D gene: -; CDR3 protein: CSVGGTGKETQYF; CDR3 DNA: TGCAGCGTGGGGGGGACAGGAAAAGAGACCCAGTACTTC
J gene: TRBJ2-4; clone size: -; V gene: TRBV20-1; D gene: -; CDR3 protein: CSAIDRKVAKNIQYF; CDR3 DNA: TGCAGTGCTATTGACAGGAAGGTAGCCAAAAACATTCAGTACTTC
J gene: TRBJ1-1; clone size: -; V gene: TRBV14; D gene: TRBD1; CDR3 protein: CASSQITGGASNTEAFF; CDR3 DNA: TGTGCCAGCAGCCAAATAACAGGGGGAGCCTCGAACACTGAAGCTTTCTTT
J gene: TRBJ2-6; clone size: -; V gene: TRBV9; D gene: -; CDR3 protein: CASSLNSGANVLTF; CDR3 DNA: TGTGCCAGCAGCCTTAACTCTGGGGCCAACGTCCTGACTTTC
J gene: TRBJ1-1; clone size: -; V gene: TRBV6-5; D gene: TRBD1; CDR3 protein: CASRKNRGETEAFF; CDR3 DNA: TGTGCCAGCAGGAAAAACAGGGGTGAGACTGAAGCTTTCTTT
J gene: TRBJ2-1; clone size: -; V gene: TRBV11-3; D gene: -; CDR3 protein: CASSLDYSEQFF; CDR3 DNA: TGTGCCAGCAGCTTAGATTATAGTGAGCAGTTCTTC
J gene: TRBJ2-5; clone size: -; V gene: TRBV2; D gene: TRBD1; CDR3 protein: CAAGGQQNQETQYF; CDR3 DNA: TGTGCCGCTGGGGGACAGCAAAATCAAGAGACCCAGTACTTC
J gene: TRBJ1-5; clone size: once; V gene: TRBV6-5; D gene: -; CDR3 protein: CASSNQGSNQPQHF; CDR3 DNA: TGTGCCAGCAGTAATCAGGGTAGCAATCAGCCCCAGCATTTT
J gene: TRBJ1-4; clone size: -; V gene: TRBV5-4; D gene: -; CDR3 protein: CASSLGGANEKLFF; CDR3 DNA: TGTGCCAGCAGCTTGGGGGGGGCTAATGAAAAACTGTTTTTT
J gene: TRBJ2-5; clone size: -; V gene: TRBV7-6; D gene: -; CDR3 protein: CASSLNGETQYF; CDR3 DNA: TGTGCCAGCAGCTTAAATGGCGAGACCCAGTACTTC
J gene: TRBJ2-3; clone size: -; V gene: TRBV7-9; D gene: -; CDR3 protein: CASNGRRATDTQYF; CDR3 DNA: TGTGCCAGCAACGGCCGCAGGGCCACAGATACGCAGTATTTT
J gene: TRBJ2-2; clone size: -; V gene: TRBV6-1; D gene: TRBD1; CDR3 protein: CASSVGTGGRTGELFF; CDR3 DNA: TGTGCCAGCAGTGTAGGGACAGGGGGCCGCACCGGGGAGCTGTTTTTT
J gene: TRBJ2-7; clone size: -; V gene: TRBV5-1; D gene: -; CDR3 protein: CASGRDWTYEQYF; CDR3 DNA: TGCGCCAGCGGCCGGGACTGGACCTACGAGCAGTACTTC
J gene: TRBJ2-3; clone size: -; V gene: TRBV4-2; D gene: -; CDR3 protein: CASSQDPDKITDTQYF; CDR3 DNA: TGTGCCAGCAGCCAAGATCCGGACAAGATTACAGATACGCAGTATTTT
J gene: TRBJ2-1; clone size: -; V gene: TRBV30; D gene: TRBD2; CDR3 protein: CAWRRGGRSYNEQFF; CDR3 DNA: TGTGCCTGGCGGCGGGGGGGCCGATCCTACAATGAGCAGTTCTTC
J gene: TRBJ1-2; clone size: once; V gene: TRBV27; D gene: TRBD1; CDR3 protein: CASSLSGTGGFGYTF; CDR3 DNA: TGTGCCAGCAGTTTATCGGGGACAGGGGGCTTTGGCTACACCTTC
J gene: TRBJ2-3; clone size: -; V gene: TRBV6-1; D gene: -; CDR3 protein: CASSENAGPSTDTQYF; CDR3 DNA: TGTGCCAGCAGTGAGAATGCGGGGCCTAGCACAGATACGCAGTATTTT
J gene: TRBJ2-6; clone size: -; V gene: TRBV7-2; D gene: -; CDR3 protein: CASSTRGANVLTF; CDR3 DNA: TGTGCCAGCAGCACGCGCGGGGCCAACGTCCTGACTTTC
J gene: TRBJ1-3; clone size: -; V gene: TRBV28; D gene: -; CDR3 protein: CASSGAGTYSGNTIYF; CDR3 DNA: TGTGCCAGCAGTGGGGCAGGGACATACTCTGGAAACACCATATATTTT
J gene: TRBJ1-2; clone size: -; V gene: TRBV9; D gene: TRBD1; CDR3 protein: CASSRDSYGYTF; CDR3 DNA: TGTGCCAGCAGCCGGGACAGCTATGGCTACACCTTC
J gene: TRBJ1-1; clone size: -; V gene: TRBV2; D gene: -; CDR3 protein: CATSGGRPEAFF; CDR3 DNA: TGTGCCACCTCCGGCGGGAGGCCTGAAGCTTTCTTT
J gene: TRBJ1-4; clone size: -; V gene: TRBV7-8; D gene: TRBD1; CDR3 protein: CASSTGTGGEKLFF; CDR3 DNA: TGTGCCAGCAGCACCGGGACAGGGGGTGAAAAACTGTTTTTT
J gene: TRBJ2-5; clone size: -; V gene: TRBV4-2; D gene: TRBD1; CDR3 protein: CASSQDPGQGVETQYF; CDR3 DNA: TGTGCCAGCAGCCAAGATCCGGGACAGGGTGTGGAGACCCAGTACTTC
J gene: TRBJ1-1; clone size: -; V gene: TRBV27; D gene: TRBD1; CDR3 protein: CASSSTGGSTEAFF; CDR3 DNA: TGTGCCAGCAGTTCTACAGGGGGTAGCACTGAAGCTTTCTTT
J gene: TRBJ2-7; clone size: -; V gene: TRBV27; D gene: TRBD1; CDR3 protein: CASSFEGQGSDEQYF; CDR3 DNA: TGTGCCAGCAGTTTTGAGGGACAGGGGAGCGACGAGCAGTACTTC
J gene: TRBJ1-4; clone size: -; V gene: TRBV19; D gene: TRBD1; CDR3 protein: CASSTNQGAGRNEKLFF; CDR3 DNA: TGTGCCAGTAGTACCAACCAGGGGGCAGGGCGAAATGAAAAACTGTTTTTT
J gene: TRBJ2-2; clone size: few; V gene: TRBV9; D gene: -; CDR3 protein: CATREDTTTGELFF; CDR3 DNA: TGTGCCACCAGGGAAGACACAACCACCGGGGAGCTGTTTTTT
J gene: TRBJ2-1; clone size: once; V gene: TRBV7-9; D gene: TRBD1; CDR3 protein: CASTRGTGFRADNEQFF; CDR3 DNA: TGTGCCAGCACCAGGGGGACAGGGTTTCGAGCCGACAATGAGCAGTTCTTC
J gene: TRBJ2-1; clone size: -; V gene: TRBV7-9; D gene: TRBD2; CDR3 protein: CASRERGRGDEQFF; CDR3 DNA: TGTGCCAGCAGGGAGAGGGGACGGGGGGATGAGCAGTTCTTC
J gene: TRBJ2-7; clone size: few; V gene: TRBV10-1; D gene: TRBD2; CDR3 protein: CASSDSMGGEQYF; CDR3 DNA: TGCGCCAGCAGTGACTCGATGGGGGGGGAGCAGTACTTC
J gene: TRBJ1-2; clone size: -; V gene: TRBV27; D gene: -; CDR3 protein: CASSLTANYGYTF; CDR3 DNA: TGTGCCAGCAGTTTAACAGCTAACTATGGCTACACCTTC